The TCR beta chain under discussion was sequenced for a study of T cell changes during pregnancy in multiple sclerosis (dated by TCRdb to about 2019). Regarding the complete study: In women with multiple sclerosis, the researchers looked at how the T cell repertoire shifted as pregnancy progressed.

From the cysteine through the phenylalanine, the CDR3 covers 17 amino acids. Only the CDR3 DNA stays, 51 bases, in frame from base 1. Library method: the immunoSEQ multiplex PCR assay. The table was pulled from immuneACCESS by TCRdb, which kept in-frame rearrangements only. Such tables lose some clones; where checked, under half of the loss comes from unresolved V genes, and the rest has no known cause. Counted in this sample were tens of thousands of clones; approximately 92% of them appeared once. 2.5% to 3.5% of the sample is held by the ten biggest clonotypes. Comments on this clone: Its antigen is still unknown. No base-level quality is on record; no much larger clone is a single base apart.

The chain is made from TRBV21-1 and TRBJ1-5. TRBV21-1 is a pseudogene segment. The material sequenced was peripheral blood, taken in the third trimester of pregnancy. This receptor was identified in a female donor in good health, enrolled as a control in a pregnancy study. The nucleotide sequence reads TGTGCCAGCAGCAAAAGGTGCGGGGGGACTAGCAATCAGCCCCAGCATTTT. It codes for CASSKRCGGTSNQPQHF.